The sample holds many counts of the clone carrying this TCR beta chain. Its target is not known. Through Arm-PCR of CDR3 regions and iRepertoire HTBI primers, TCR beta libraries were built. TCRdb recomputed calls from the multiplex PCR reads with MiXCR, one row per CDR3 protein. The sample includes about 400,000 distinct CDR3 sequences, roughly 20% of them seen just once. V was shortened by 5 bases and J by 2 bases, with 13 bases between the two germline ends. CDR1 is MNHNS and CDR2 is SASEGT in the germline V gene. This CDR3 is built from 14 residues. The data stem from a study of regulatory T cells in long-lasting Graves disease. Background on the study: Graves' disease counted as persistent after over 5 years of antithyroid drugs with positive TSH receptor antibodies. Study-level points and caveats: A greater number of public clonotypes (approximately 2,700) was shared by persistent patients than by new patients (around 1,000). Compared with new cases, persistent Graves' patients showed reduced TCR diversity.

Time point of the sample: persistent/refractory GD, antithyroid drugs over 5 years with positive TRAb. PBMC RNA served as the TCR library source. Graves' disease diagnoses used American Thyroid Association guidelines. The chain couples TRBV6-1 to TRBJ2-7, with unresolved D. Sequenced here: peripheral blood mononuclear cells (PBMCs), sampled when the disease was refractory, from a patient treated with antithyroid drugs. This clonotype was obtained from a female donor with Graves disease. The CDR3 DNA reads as TGTGCCAGCAGTCCAGCCGTAGGGACCTACGAGCAGTACTTC. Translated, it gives CASSPAVGTYEQYF.